These T cell receptor beta chains were read from a single sample in a study of T cells after yellow fever vaccination. MiXCR, applied by TCRdb to the 5' RACE reads, yields one record per CDR3 protein. The sample shows 400,000 or so distinct CDR3 sequences, approximately 10% of them seen only once. The sequenced sample was PBMCs, obtained on the day of the first yellow fever vaccination. The receptors here all came from a young man who received the YFV17D yellow fever vaccine. Each CDR3 is given without its conserved first and last residue. Fields, in order: CDR3 protein, D gene, V gene, J gene. D genes are given only for firm matches.

CDR3aa: SAILDAVLGAF
d_gene: NA
v_gene: TRBV20-1
j_gene: TRBJ1-1

CDR3aa: SARVGTAYSNQPQH
d_gene: NA
v_gene: TRBV20-1
j_gene: TRBJ1-5

CDR3aa: ASSSLGDRANQPQH
d_gene: TRBD1
v_gene: TRBV5-6
j_gene: TRBJ1-5

CDR3aa: ASSYSAGGEAKNIQY
d_gene: TRBD1
v_gene: TRBV6-5
j_gene: TRBJ2-4

CDR3aa: ASSSTRLTTGRWTDTQY
d_gene: NA
v_gene: TRBV11-1
j_gene: TRBJ2-3

CDR3aa: ASSFSWQSSGNTIY
d_gene: NA
v_gene: TRBV7-2
j_gene: TRBJ1-3

CDR3aa: ASSFSHNQPQH
d_gene: NA
v_gene: TRBV12-3/TRBV12-4
j_gene: TRBJ1-5

CDR3aa: ASSFLPGTGNTIY
d_gene: NA
v_gene: TRBV12-3/TRBV12-4
j_gene: TRBJ1-3

CDR3aa: ASSLAPAAYNEQF
d_gene: NA
v_gene: TRBV12-3/TRBV12-4
j_gene: TRBJ2-1

CDR3aa: ASSAPNQPQH
d_gene: NA
v_gene: TRBV18
j_gene: TRBJ1-5

CDR3aa: ASSQDRVGKVGTEAF
d_gene: NA
v_gene: TRBV3-1
j_gene: TRBJ1-1

CDR3aa: ASSQDPGSRETQY
d_gene: NA
v_gene: TRBV4-1
j_gene: TRBJ2-5

CDR3aa: ASSLTTKVYEQY
d_gene: NA
v_gene: TRBV6-5
j_gene: TRBJ2-7

CDR3aa: SVEPDLPISYNEQF
d_gene: NA
v_gene: TRBV29-1
j_gene: TRBJ2-1